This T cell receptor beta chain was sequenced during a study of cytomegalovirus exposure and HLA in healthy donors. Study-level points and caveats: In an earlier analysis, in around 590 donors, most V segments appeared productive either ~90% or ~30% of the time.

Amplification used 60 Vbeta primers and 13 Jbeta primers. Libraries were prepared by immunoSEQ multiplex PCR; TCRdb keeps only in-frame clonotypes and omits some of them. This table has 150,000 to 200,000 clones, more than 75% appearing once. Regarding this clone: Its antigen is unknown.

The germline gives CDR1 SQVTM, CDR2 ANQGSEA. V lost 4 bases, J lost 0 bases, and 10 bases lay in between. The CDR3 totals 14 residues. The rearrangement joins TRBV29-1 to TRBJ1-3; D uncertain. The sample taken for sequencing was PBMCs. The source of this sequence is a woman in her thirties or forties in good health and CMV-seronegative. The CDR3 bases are TGCAGCGTTGCACAGTCCAACTCTGGAAACACCATATATTTT. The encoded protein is CSVAQSNSGNTIYF.